This TCR beta chain was found in a study of blood T cell repertoires in COVID-19. The overall study: The samples span acute and convalescent COVID-19 from the United States, Italy and Spain. The cDNA or gDNA used as material had been derived from T cells, B-cell-depleted T cells, or PBMCs.

V was trimmed by 2 bases and J by 4 bases, leaving 9 bases between them. Germline CDR1 and CDR2: GTSNPN and SVGIG (reference sequence). The CDR3 loop spans 12 amino acids. As handled by the study authors: Cell counts per sample came from amplifying reference gene primers. Data came from immunoSEQ multiplex PCR; TCRdb stores just in-frame clones and leaves some out. D and trimming were read from the DNA, whereas the V and J calls and clone size are those reported in that table. Of roughly 53,000 clones in the sample, about 85% are singletons; the top ten hold around 5%. What was sequenced was peripheral blood. This chain connects TRBV30 to TRBJ2-7, with D hard to call. The receptor was derived from a man in his forties or fifties with active COVID-19. CDR3 nucleotides: TGTGCCTGGAGTCCTACCGCTTACGAGCAGTACTTC. It codes for CAWSPTAYEQYF.